These T cell receptor beta chains were read from a single sample in a study of cytomegalovirus exposure and HLA in healthy donors. Clones were sequenced by immunoSEQ multiplex PCR, and TCRdb holds only the in-frame ones, with some missing. Of 130,000 or so clones in the sample, around four fifths were seen once. The sequenced sample consisted of PBMCs. The receptors were gathered from a middle-aged woman in good health and CMV-seropositive. The CDR3 runs from the conserved cysteine through the conserved F or W. Fields, in order: CDR3 protein, CDR3 DNA, clone size, CDR3 length, D gene, J gene, V gene. The D gene is left open where the match is weak. Clone size, where shown, is once, few, many, or a class for clones that have expanded.

CDR3aa: CASSQFTQDVDEQYF
CDR3nt: TGTGCCAGCAGTCAGTTTACCCAGGATGTGGACGAGCAGTACTTC
abundance: once
len: 15
d_gene: -
j_gene: TRBJ2-7
v_gene: TRBV28

CDR3aa: CASSLLDSPLHF
CDR3nt: TGTGCCAGCAGCTTGCTCGATTCACCCCTCCACTTT
abundance: -
len: 12
d_gene: -
j_gene: TRBJ1-6
v_gene: TRBV5-4

CDR3aa: CASSMLLLGDTIYF
CDR3nt: TGTGCCAGTAGTATGTTGCTTCTCGGGGACACCATATATTTT
abundance: -
len: 14
d_gene: -
j_gene: TRBJ1-3
v_gene: TRBV19

CDR3aa: CASSVSSGSTDTQYF
CDR3nt: TGTGCCAGCAGCGTCTCAAGCGGTTCCACAGATACGCAGTATTTT
abundance: -
len: 15
d_gene: -
j_gene: TRBJ2-3
v_gene: TRBV9

CDR3aa: CAWSNRGRDGYTF
CDR3nt: TGTGCCTGGAGCAACAGGGGACGGGATGGCTACACCTTC
abundance: -
len: 13
d_gene: TRBD1
j_gene: TRBJ1-2
v_gene: TRBV30

CDR3aa: CASSHGLAGGTGELFF
CDR3nt: TGTGCCAGCAGCCATGGACTAGCGGGAGGCACCGGGGAGCTGTTTTTT
abundance: few
len: 16
d_gene: TRBD2
j_gene: TRBJ2-2
v_gene: TRBV13

CDR3aa: CASSPQGPPETQYF
CDR3nt: TGTGCCAGCAGCCCACAGGGTCCCCCAGAGACCCAGTACTTC
abundance: -
len: 14
d_gene: -
j_gene: TRBJ2-5
v_gene: TRBV7-9

CDR3aa: CASSLQGQGYTF
CDR3nt: TGTGCCAGCAGTCTACAGGGACAGGGCTACACCTTC
abundance: few
len: 12
d_gene: TRBD1
j_gene: TRBJ1-2
v_gene: TRBV28

CDR3aa: CASSESDGQESGNTIYF
CDR3nt: TGCGCCAGCAGTGAGTCTGATGGACAGGAGTCTGGAAACACCATATATTTT
abundance: -
len: 17
d_gene: TRBD1
j_gene: TRBJ1-3
v_gene: TRBV10-1

CDR3aa: CSVLWPEAFF
CDR3nt: TGCAGCGTTTTGTGGCCTGAAGCTTTCTTT
abundance: -
len: 10
d_gene: -
j_gene: TRBJ1-1
v_gene: TRBV29-1

CDR3aa: CASSSNRGNTEAFF
CDR3nt: TGTGCCAGCAGCAGTAACAGGGGGAACACTGAAGCTTTCTTT
abundance: -
len: 14
d_gene: TRBD1
j_gene: TRBJ1-1
v_gene: TRBV7-2

CDR3aa: CASSYQGQGYNEQFF
CDR3nt: TGTGCCAGCAGTTACCAGGGACAGGGTTACAATGAGCAGTTCTTC
abundance: -
len: 15
d_gene: TRBD1
j_gene: TRBJ2-1
v_gene: TRBV6-6

CDR3aa: CASSIAGHSYEQYF
CDR3nt: TGTGCCAGTAGTATCGCAGGGCACTCCTACGAGCAGTACTTC
abundance: -
len: 14
d_gene: -
j_gene: TRBJ2-7
v_gene: TRBV19

CDR3aa: CASSQETTSPLSDTQYF
CDR3nt: TGTGCCAGCAGCCAAGAGACTACCTCCCCTCTATCAGATACGCAGTATTTT
abundance: -
len: 17
d_gene: -
j_gene: TRBJ2-3
v_gene: TRBV4-2

CDR3aa: CASSLGQAGELFF
CDR3nt: TGCGCCAGCAGCTTGGGCCAGGCCGGGGAGCTGTTTTTT
abundance: -
len: 13
d_gene: -
j_gene: TRBJ2-2
v_gene: TRBV5-1

CDR3aa: CASRGGRLDEQYF
CDR3nt: TGTGCCAGCCGGGGGGGGCGCTTAGACGAGCAGTACTTC
abundance: -
len: 13
d_gene: TRBD2
j_gene: TRBJ2-7
v_gene: TRBV27

CDR3aa: CASSLAWGLAGDEQYF
CDR3nt: TGTGCCAGCAGCTTAGCGTGGGGACTAGCGGGTGACGAGCAGTACTTC
abundance: -
len: 16
d_gene: TRBD2
j_gene: TRBJ2-7
v_gene: TRBV7-9

CDR3aa: CASSWDRGVDEQYF
CDR3nt: TGTGCCAGCAGCTGGGACAGGGGAGTCGACGAGCAGTACTTC
abundance: -
len: 14
d_gene: TRBD1
j_gene: TRBJ2-7
v_gene: TRBV5-8

CDR3aa: CARSLYPQTVGRKLFF
CDR3nt: TGTGCCAGAAGCTTGTATCCGCAGACAGTCGGAAGAAAACTGTTTTTT
abundance: -
len: 16
d_gene: -
j_gene: TRBJ1-4
v_gene: TRBV5-3

CDR3aa: CSSLSGDTEAFF
CDR3nt: TGCAGCTCCCTATCAGGGGACACTGAAGCTTTCTTT
abundance: -
len: 12
d_gene: -
j_gene: TRBJ1-1
v_gene: TRBV29-1